This is a list of T cell receptor beta chains from one sample in a study of T cells after yellow fever vaccination. Via MiXCR, TCRdb re-called the 5' RACE reads, giving one row per CDR3 protein. The sample has 200,000 to 300,000 distinct CDR3 sequences, over 6.5% seen once. Sequencing used CD4+ T cells sorted from PBMCs, obtained on the day of the yellow fever booster vaccination. These receptors were obtained from a man aged 25-45 years who received the YFV17D yellow fever vaccine. Both conserved end residues are part of each CDR3. The order of the fields is J gene, V gene, clone size, D gene, CDR3 protein, CDR3 DNA. The D gene is left open where the match is weak. Only part of the rows carry a size: once, few, many, or a class if the clone is expanded.

TRBJ2-1 | TRBV29-1 | . | TRBD2 | CSVDLAGYNEQFF | TGCAGCGTTGACCTAGCGGGATACAATGAGCAGTTCTTC
TRBJ2-3 | TRBV19 | . | TRBD2 | CASSVTSGRSDTQYF | TGTGCCAGTAGCGTTACGAGCGGGAGATCAGATACGCAGTATTTT
TRBJ2-2 | TRBV20-1 | . | . | CSAREFGGNTGELFF | TGCAGTGCTAGAGAGTTCGGAGGGAACACCGGGGAGCTGTTTTTT
TRBJ1-1 | TRBV7-6 | . | . | CASSLSMTNTEAFF | TGTGCCAGCAGCTTGTCGATGACGAACACTGAAGCTTTCTTT
TRBJ1-1 | TRBV7-9 | few | . | CASSLPGLGEAFF | TGTGCCAGCAGCTTACCGGGACTTGGAGAAGCTTTCTTT
TRBJ2-7 | TRBV5-4 | few | . | CASSSGTSLRREQYF | TGTGCCAGCAGCTCCGGGACCTCTCTCCGGCGGGAGCAGTACTTC
TRBJ2-7 | TRBV15 | . | . | CATSRGVSDSYEQYF | TGTGCCACCAGCAGAGGGGTGAGCGACTCCTACGAGCAGTACTTC
TRBJ2-5 | TRBV20-1 | few | . | CSASPAQETQYF | TGCAGTGCTAGCCCAGCACAAGAGACCCAGTACTTC
TRBJ2-7 | TRBV4-3 | many | . | CASSREGRQYF | TGCGCCAGCAGCCGAGAGGGCAGGCAGTACTTC
TRBJ2-7 | TRBV5-1 | . | . | CASSFGDRSYEQYF | TGCGCCAGCAGCTTTGGGGACCGCTCCTACGAGCAGTACTTC
TRBJ2-3 | TRBV10-2 | . | TRBD2 | CASARTSGTDTQYF | TGCGCCAGCGCCCGGACTAGCGGCACAGATACGCAGTATTTT
TRBJ2-3 | TRBV27 | many | . | CASSSRTNTDTQYF | TGTGCCAGCAGTTCCAGGACTAACACAGATACGCAGTATTTT
TRBJ2-1 | TRBV20-1 | . | TRBD2 | CSAHHIRLASGDNEQFF | TGCAGTGCGCACCACATACGATTGGCTAGCGGAGACAATGAGCAGTTCTTC
TRBJ2-7 | TRBV29-1 | many | . | CSVDDGFRGEQYF | TGCAGCGTCGATGACGGGTTCAGGGGCGAGCAGTACTTC
TRBJ2-3 | TRBV5-1 | many | TRBD2 | CASSIEREPDTQYF | TGCGCCAGCAGCATCGAGCGGGAGCCGGATACGCAGTATTTT
TRBJ2-7 | TRBV7-2 | . | . | CASQIAGTNSYEQYF | TGTGCCAGCCAGATAGCCGGGACAAACTCCTACGAGCAGTACTTC
TRBJ2-1 | TRBV9 | few | . | CASSVAPPGSSYNEQFF | TGTGCCAGCAGCGTAGCTCCCCCGGGGAGCTCCTACAATGAGCAGTTCTTC
TRBJ2-5 | TRBV11-2 | few | . | CASRRVRSETQYF | TGTGCCAGCAGAAGAGTGAGGTCGGAGACCCAGTACTTC
TRBJ2-7 | TRBV9 | many | . | CASSVAWNPFYEQYF | TGTGCCAGCAGCGTAGCTTGGAACCCCTTTTACGAGCAGTACTTC
TRBJ2-3 | TRBV7-2 | many | . | CASSLGTAAEDTQYF | TGTGCCAGCAGCTTAGGAACTGCTGCTGAAGATACGCAGTATTTT
TRBJ1-4 | TRBV6-1 | . | . | CASSERGDSNEKLFF | TGTGCCAGCAGTGAAAGGGGAGACAGTAATGAAAAACTGTTTTTT
TRBJ1-5 | TRBV6-5 | many | TRBD1 | CASSYSGQGSNQPQHF | TGTGCCAGCAGTTACTCTGGACAGGGGTCCAATCAGCCCCAGCATTTT